Below, 16 T cell receptor beta chains from the same sample are listed, as sequenced in a study of T cells in Graves' hyperthyroidism and ophthalmopathy. What was amplified from RNA transcripts were TCR beta CDR3 regions. The study used the HTBI primer set for a first-round RT-PCR of the TCR CDR3. Via MiXCR, TCRdb re-called the multiplex PCR reads, giving one row per CDR3 protein. This table holds 450,000 to 500,000 distinct CDR3 sequences, approximately 23% found once. The sample comprised blood. The receptors come from a woman between 65 and 79 years old with Graves' ophthalmopathy.

This clonotype showed up just a few times. A much larger clone differs by one base, so this may be a read error. The chain is built from TRBV11-2 and TRBJ2-7, with 9 bases that match TRBD1. V gave up 3 bases and J gave up 3 bases; unmatched junction bases: 3. Germline CDR1 SGHAT, CDR2 FQNNGV. The CDR3 extends over 14 amino acids. CDR3 protein: CASSLDRGHYEQYF. As DNA, the CDR3 is TGTGCCAGCAGCTTGGACAGGGGCCACTACGAGCAGTACTTC.

A note on this clonotype: Just one base apart from a much larger clone, this may be a read error. This rearrangement joins TRBV28 to TRBJ2-7, with D perhaps TRBD1 (6 bases). Germline CDR1 reads MDHEN; CDR2 reads SYDVKM. This CDR3 has 15 amino acids. CDR3 coding DNA: TGTGCCGGCAGTTCTCGGTGGGGGCGCAATTACGAGCAGTACTTC. This gives the protein CAGSSRWGRNYEQYF.

This clonotype occurred many times. This chain links TRBV28 with TRBJ1-6, with 7 positions matching TRBD1. The germline V gene encodes CDR1 MDHEN and CDR2 SYDVKM. V trimming: 6 bases; J trimming: 4 bases; junction bases outside the gene matches: 6. This CDR3 contains 15 residues. The CDR3 protein is CASRIPGQYNSPLHF. The CDR3 nucleotides read TGTGCCAGCAGAATACCGGGACAGTATAATTCACCCCTCCACTTT.

Comment on this clonotype: The conserved closing phenylalanine or tryptophan is absent in this CDR3, likely reflecting a read error. The rearrangement links TRBV6-6 to TRBJ2-2, with D possibly being TRBD2 (7 bases). Germline V CDR1 and CDR2: MNHNY, SVGAGI (reference sequence). The V end was cut by 2 bases, the J end by 7 bases, with 11 bases between. The CDR3 length is 14 residues. The CDR3 protein is CASSYKGGIGELFS. The CDR3 coding sequence is TGTGCCAGCAGTTACAAGGGGGGGATCGGGGAGCTGTTTTCT.

V and J are TRBV12-3 or TRBV12-4 and TRBJ2-2, with unresolved D. Deletions cut 1 base from V and 4 bases from J, with 10 bases between. CDR3 length: 15 amino acids. The CDR3 nucleotides read TGTGCCAGCAGTTTAGTAAATGACCCCACCGGGGAGCTGTTTTTT. Protein sequence: CASSLVNDPTGELFF.

This clonotype was counted at least ten times. This chain joins TRBV6-1 and TRBJ1-3; no firm D call. The V gene's germline CDR1 is MNHNS and CDR2 SASEGT. V gave up 2 bases and J gave up 0 bases, with 8 bases separating them. CDR3 length: 15 amino acids. CDR3 amino acids: CASSEQTTSGNTIYF. The DNA for the CDR3 is TGTGCCAGCAGTGAACAGACAACCTCTGGAAACACCATATATTTT.

The chain links TRBV4-2 to TRBJ1-5; 8 bases agree with TRBD1. The CDR3 is 15 residues long. CDR1 is LGHNA, CDR2 YNFKEQ, per germline. V was pared by 3 bases and J by 5 bases, with 6 bases of the junction left unmatched. Written as DNA, the CDR3 is TGTGCCAGCAGCCAGTTTACAGGGGGGGATCAGCCCCAGCATTTT. Translating gives CASSQFTGGDQPQHF.

This clonotype was detected ten times or more. The gene calls are TRBV6-1 and TRBJ2-7; 9 nucleotides line up with TRBD1. CDR1 is MNHNS and CDR2 is SASEGT in the germline V gene. The CDR3 totals 16 residues. J gave up 2 bases and V 6 bases, and 11 bases lay outside the gene matches. The CDR3 DNA sequence: TGTGCCAGCAGGACGAACGCCGGGACAGGGCCCTACGAGCAGTACTTC. It yields the protein CASRTNAGTGPYEQYF.

J is TRBJ1-1 and V is TRBV18, with TRBD1 matching 8 bases. Looked up from germline, CDR1 is KGHSH and CDR2 is LQKENI. V dropped 0 bases and J dropped 2; count of bases not matched to a gene: 2. The CDR3 contains 15 residues. CDR3 sequence reads: CASSPPRGLNTEAFF. The CDR3 region has the DNA TGTGCCAGCTCACCACCCAGGGGGCTAAACACTGAAGCTTTCTTT. The variable domain in full, with the rest retrieved from reference TRBV18 and TRBJ1-1, is NAGVMQNPRHLVRRRGQEARLRCSPMKGHSHVYWYRQLPEEGLKFMVYLQKENIIDESGMPKERFSAEFPKEGPSILRIQQVVRGDSAAYFCASSPPRGLNTEAFFGQGTRLTVV.

The chain links TRBV30 to TRBJ2-3, with 11 nucleotides matching TRBD2. Unmatched junction bases numbered 4, after V lost 4 bases and J lost 1 base. From germline, CDR1 is GTSNPN and CDR2 SVGIG (reference sequence). This CDR3 is built from 15 residues. The CDR3 DNA reads as TGTGCCTGGACCGAGGGACTAGCGGGCACAGATACGCAGTATTTT. Its protein product is CAWTEGLAGTDTQYF. Full variable domain (missing parts from reference TRBV30 and TRBJ2-3): SQTIHQWPATLVQPVGSPLSLECTVEGTSNPNLYWYRQAAGRGLQLLFYSVGIGQISSEVPQNLSASRPQDRQFILSSKKLLLSDSGFYLCAWTEGLAGTDTQYFGPGTRLTVL.

The sample holds many counts of this clonotype. CDR3 DNA: TGTGCCAGCAGCCAAAAGAGAAATTCACCCCTCCACTTT. Translated: CASSQKRNSPLHF. The chain recombines TRBV3-1 with TRBJ1-6, with unresolved D. V was trimmed by 2 bases and J by 7 bases, leaving 6 bases between them. This CDR3 is 13 amino acids long. Per the germline V gene, CDR1 is LGHDT and CDR2 is YNNKEL (reference sequence).

V usage is TRBV5-5 and J usage is TRBJ2-7; TRBD2 aligns across 7 bases. The CDR3 is made up of 14 amino acids. V trimming: 10 bases; J trimming: 2 bases; junction bases outside the gene matches: 12. The germline V gene encodes CDR1 SGHKS and CDR2 YYEKEE (reference sequence). The CDR3 nucleotides are TGTGCCCCGTTCGAGAGCGGGGATACCTACGAGCAGTACTTC. Translated, it gives CAPFESGDTYEQYF.

This clonotype was counted at least ten times. CDR3 nucleotide sequence: TGTGCCAGCAGTTACTCGAAGGGCACAGTGAACACTGAAGCTTTCTTT. It translates to CASSYSKGTVNTEAFF. J is TRBJ1-1 and V is TRBV6-2 or TRBV6-3, with no clear D. There are 16 residues in the CDR3. V shed 0 bases and J shed 0 bases, with 11 bases lying between them. Germline values: CDR1 MNHEY, CDR2 SVGEGT.

V is TRBV6-2 or TRBV6-3 and J is TRBJ2-1, with 11 bases aligning to TRBD2. This CDR3 comprises 17 residues. The germline CDR1 and CDR2 sequences are MNHEY and SVGEGT. Losses at the gene ends were 3 bases for V and 7 bases for J; bases not matched to a gene: 11. This CDR3 reads CASSYLAGGNVVNEQFF. CDR3 in DNA: TGTGCCAGCAGTTATTTAGCGGGAGGGAACGTTGTGAATGAGCAGTTCTTC.

The table lists this clonotype with a few counts. The V call is TRBV28, the J call TRBJ2-1; 7 positions match TRBD1. The CDR3 runs to 13 residues. The trim removed 8 bases at V and 0 bases at J, leaving 1 base unmatched. Per the germline V gene, CDR1 is MDHEN and CDR2 is SYDVKM. Here the CDR3 reads CASRDSSYNEQFF. CDR3 sequence (DNA): TGTGCCAGCCGGGACAGCTCCTACAATGAGCAGTTCTTC.

This clonotype showed up many times. The genes are TRBV12-3 or TRBV12-4 and TRBJ1-1, with 8 bases fitting TRBD1. This CDR3 spans 14 amino acids. V dropped 6 bases and J dropped 5; count of bases not matched to a gene: 8. CDR3 DNA: TGTGCCAGCAGCCGCACAGGGGGTCGGACTGAAGCTTTCTTT. This translates into CASSRTGGRTEAFF.